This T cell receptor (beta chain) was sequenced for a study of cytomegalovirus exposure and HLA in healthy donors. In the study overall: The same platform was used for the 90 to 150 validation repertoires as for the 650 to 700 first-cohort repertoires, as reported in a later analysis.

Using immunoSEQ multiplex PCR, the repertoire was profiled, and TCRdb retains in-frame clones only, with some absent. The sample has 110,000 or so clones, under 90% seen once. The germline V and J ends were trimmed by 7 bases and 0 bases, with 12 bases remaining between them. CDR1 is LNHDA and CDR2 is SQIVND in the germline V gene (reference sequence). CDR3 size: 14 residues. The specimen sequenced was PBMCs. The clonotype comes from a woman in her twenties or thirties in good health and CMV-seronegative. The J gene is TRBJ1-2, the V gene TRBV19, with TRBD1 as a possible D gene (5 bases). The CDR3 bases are TGTGCCAGTACCCCAGGGTCAGCTAACTATGGCTACACCTTC. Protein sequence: CASTPGSANYGYTF.